The present T cell receptor beta chain was sequenced within a study of T cells after yellow fever vaccination (dated by TCRdb to between 2018 and 2021). For context, the study as a whole: Libraries from fractions with low cell numbers were prepared with the SMART-Seq v4 Ultra Low Input RNA kit. To follow T-cell clones before and after both primary and booster YFV17D yellow fever vaccination, bulk TCR alpha and beta repertoires underwent longitudinal sequencing. Two healthy male donors, one aged 18 to 30 and one aged 30 to 40 years, made up the cohort. Bulk PBMC replicates and cell subsets were isolated from blood drawn at multiple timepoints before and after both primary and secondary immunization.

What the treatment or condition label conveys for this sample: live attenuated yellow fever vaccine strain. A standard Ficoll-Paque protocol was used to isolate PBMCs from peripheral blood. Dynabeads CD4 and CD8 positive selection kits were used to isolate the CD4 and CD8 T-cell fractions. TriZol was used to extract RNA from bulk PBMCs, from CD4 and CD8 fractions, and from dextramer-positive and dextramer-negative fractions. From the cysteine through the phenylalanine, the CDR3 covers 14 amino acids. Only the CDR3 part of the read is kept: 42 bases, read in frame from the first base. In the germline V gene (reference sequence), CDR1 corresponds to MNHEY and CDR2 to SMNVEV. Trimming takes 6 bases off V and 3 bases off J; junction bases not matched to a gene: 7. TCR cDNA was synthesized by 5'RACE template switching, through which a universal primer site and unique molecular identifiers were introduced. Priming for cDNA synthesis came from both the TCR alpha and TCR beta constant segments. Library amplification used two PCR steps, and the second PCR step added sample barcodes and sequencing adapters. Libraries were sequenced on Illumina HiSeq 2500 (2x100 bp) or NovaSeq (2x150 bp). In the authors' own workflow: Demultiplexing of reads and collapsing into UMI consensus sequences were performed with MIGEC, and V(D)J alignment was carried out with MiXCR. Clonotypes responding to the vaccine were identified with edgeR on replicate PBMC samples, with the criteria of FDR below 0.01 and a log2 fold change above 5 up to day 15. CD4 or CD8 identity was assigned to each bulk clonotype according to whether the clonotype was present at higher abundance in the sequenced CD4 repertoire or the sequenced CD8 repertoire. Using fastp at Q25 and MiXCR, TCRdb reprocessed the public reads and kept productive beta chains. Duplicate CDR3 protein sequences are folded into a single record with the most common DNA and genes. TCRdb, not the original authors, processed these V and J calls. In all, the sample holds roughly 150,000 distinct CDR3 sequences, and about 7% of those were seen once. Together, the top ten hold more than 2.5% of the sample.

This clonotype occurred many times. What antigen it recognizes has not been identified. One base away there is no much larger clone; base qualities are not given. The paper as a whole reports these results and caveats: Most clones expanded after primary vaccination (96% of CD4 and approximately 90% of CD8) were re-detected after the booster, suggesting that broad memory maintenance occurred. The secondary T-cell response was found to be weaker but faster than the primary response, with a peak reached on day 5 rather than on day 15. Because only two donors were included in the study, the extent to which the findings can be generalized is limited. FACS-sorted repertoires could contain abundant contaminating clonotypes from the bulk population, so computational filtering was required. A small share of clonotypes occurred in both CD4 and CD8 compartments, likely arising from convergent recombination.

The chain couples TRBV27 to TRBJ2-7; TRBD1 fits 8 bases in the junction. The sample in question was CD4+ T cells sorted from PBMCs, obtained 5 days after the first yellow fever vaccination. The TCR was taken from a man aged 18 to 35 who received the YFV17D yellow fever vaccine. The encoded CDR3 is CASRPVTGVYEQYF. The nucleotide sequence reads as follows: TGTGCCAGCAGACCCGTGACAGGGGTCTACGAGCAGTACTTC.